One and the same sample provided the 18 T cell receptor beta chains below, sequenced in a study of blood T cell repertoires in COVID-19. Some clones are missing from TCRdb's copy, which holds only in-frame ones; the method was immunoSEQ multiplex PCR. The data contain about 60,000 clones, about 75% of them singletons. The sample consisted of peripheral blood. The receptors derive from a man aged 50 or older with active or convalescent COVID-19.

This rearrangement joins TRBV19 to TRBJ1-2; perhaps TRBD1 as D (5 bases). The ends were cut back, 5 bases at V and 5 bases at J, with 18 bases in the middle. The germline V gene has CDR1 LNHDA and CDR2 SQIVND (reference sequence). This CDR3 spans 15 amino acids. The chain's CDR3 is CASSEQGGGGYGYTF. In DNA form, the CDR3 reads TGTGCCAGTAGTGAGCAGGGAGGTGGAGGATATGGCTACACCTTC.

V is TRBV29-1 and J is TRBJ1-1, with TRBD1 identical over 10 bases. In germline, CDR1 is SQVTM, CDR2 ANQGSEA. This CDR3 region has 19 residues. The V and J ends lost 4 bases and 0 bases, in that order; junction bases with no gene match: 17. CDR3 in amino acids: CSVAIPGDRGFLMNTEAFF. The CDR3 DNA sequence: TGCAGCGTTGCGATCCCCGGGGACAGGGGATTCCTCATGAACACTGAAGCTTTCTTT.

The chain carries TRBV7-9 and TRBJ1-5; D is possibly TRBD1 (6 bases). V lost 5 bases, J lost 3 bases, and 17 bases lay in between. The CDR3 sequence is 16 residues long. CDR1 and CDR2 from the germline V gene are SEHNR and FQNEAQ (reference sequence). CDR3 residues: CASSLDGGPSNQPQHF. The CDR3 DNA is TGTGCCAGCAGCCTGGACGGGGGGCCTTCCAATCAGCCCCAGCATTTT.

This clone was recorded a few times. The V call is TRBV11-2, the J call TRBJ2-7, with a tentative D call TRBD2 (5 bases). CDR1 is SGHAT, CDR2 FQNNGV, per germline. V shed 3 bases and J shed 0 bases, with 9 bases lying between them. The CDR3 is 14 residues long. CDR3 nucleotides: TGTGCCAGCAGCTTTGACGGGGTCTCCTACGAGCAGTACTTC. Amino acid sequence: CASSFDGVSYEQYF.

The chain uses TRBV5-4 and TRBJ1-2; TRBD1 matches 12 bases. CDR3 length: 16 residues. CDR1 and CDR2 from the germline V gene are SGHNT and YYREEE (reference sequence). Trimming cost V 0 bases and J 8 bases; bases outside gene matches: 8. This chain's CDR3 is CASSLEVGTGGVGYTF. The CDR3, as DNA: TGTGCCAGCAGCTTGGAAGTAGGGACAGGGGGCGTCGGCTACACCTTC.

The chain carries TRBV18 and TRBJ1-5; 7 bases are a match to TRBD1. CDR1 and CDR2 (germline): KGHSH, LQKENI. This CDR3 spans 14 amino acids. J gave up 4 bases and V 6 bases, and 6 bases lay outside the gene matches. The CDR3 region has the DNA TGTGCCAGCTCCTACGGACAGGCAAATCAGCCCCAGCATTTT. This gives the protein CASSYGQANQPQHF.

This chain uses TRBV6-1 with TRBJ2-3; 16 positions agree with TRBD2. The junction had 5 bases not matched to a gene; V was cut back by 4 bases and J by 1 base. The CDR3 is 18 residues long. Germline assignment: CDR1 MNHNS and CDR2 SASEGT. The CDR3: CASSGGTSGGAGTDTQYF. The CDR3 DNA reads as TGTGCCAGCAGTGGCGGGACTAGCGGGGGGGCTGGCACAGATACGCAGTATTTT.

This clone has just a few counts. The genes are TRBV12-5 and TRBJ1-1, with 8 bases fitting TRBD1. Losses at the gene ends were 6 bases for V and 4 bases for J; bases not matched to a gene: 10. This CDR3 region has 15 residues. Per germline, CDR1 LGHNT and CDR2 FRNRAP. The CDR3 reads CASGPGQGFVTEAFF. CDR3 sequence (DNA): TGTGCTAGTGGCCCCGGACAGGGTTTCGTCACTGAAGCTTTCTTT.

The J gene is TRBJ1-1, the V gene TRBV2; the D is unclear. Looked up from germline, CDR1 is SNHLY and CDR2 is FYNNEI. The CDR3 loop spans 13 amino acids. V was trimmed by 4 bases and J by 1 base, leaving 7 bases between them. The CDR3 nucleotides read TGTGCCAGCAGTGGGGCCGCGAACACTGAAGCTTTCTTT. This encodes CASSGAANTEAFF.

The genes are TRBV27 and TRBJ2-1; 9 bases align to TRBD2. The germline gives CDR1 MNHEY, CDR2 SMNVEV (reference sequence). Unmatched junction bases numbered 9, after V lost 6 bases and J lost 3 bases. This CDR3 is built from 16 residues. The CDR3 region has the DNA TGTGCCAGCAGCTCCCCCGGGACTAGCAGCTACAATGAGCAGTTCTTC. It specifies CASSSPGTSSYNEQFF.

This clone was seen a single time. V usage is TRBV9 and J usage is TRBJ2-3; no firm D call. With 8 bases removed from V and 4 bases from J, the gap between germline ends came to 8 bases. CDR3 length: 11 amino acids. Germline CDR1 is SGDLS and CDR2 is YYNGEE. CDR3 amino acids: CASARADTQYF. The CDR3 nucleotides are TGTGCCAGTGCCCGGGCAGATACGCAGTATTTT.

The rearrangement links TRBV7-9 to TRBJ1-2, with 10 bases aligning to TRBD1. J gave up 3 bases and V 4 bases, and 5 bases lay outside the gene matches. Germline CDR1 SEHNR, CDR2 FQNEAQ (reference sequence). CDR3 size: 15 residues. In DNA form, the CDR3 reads TGTGCCAGCAGCTCGACAGGGGGCTGGGACTATGGCTACACCTTC. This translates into CASSSTGGWDYGYTF.

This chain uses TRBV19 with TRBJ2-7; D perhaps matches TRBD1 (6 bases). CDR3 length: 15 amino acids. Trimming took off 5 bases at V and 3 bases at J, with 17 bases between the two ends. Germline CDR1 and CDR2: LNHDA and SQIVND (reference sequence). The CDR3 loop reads CASSAPRQGSYEQYF. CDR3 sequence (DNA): TGTGCCAGTAGTGCCCCCCGGCAGGGGAGCTACGAGCAGTACTTC.

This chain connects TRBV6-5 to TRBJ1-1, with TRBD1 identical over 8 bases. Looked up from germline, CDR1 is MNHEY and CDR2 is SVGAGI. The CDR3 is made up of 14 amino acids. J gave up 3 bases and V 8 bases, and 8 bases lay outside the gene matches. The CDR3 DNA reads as TGTGCCAGCTCCAGAAACAGGGGGGACACTGAAGCTTTCTTT. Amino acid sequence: CASSRNRGDTEAFF.

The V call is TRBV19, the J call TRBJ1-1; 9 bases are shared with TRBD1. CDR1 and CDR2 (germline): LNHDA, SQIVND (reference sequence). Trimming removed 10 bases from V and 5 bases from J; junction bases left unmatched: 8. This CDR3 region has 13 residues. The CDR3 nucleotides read TGTGCCACCCGGGACAGGGCGTATACTGAAGCTTTCTTT. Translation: CATRDRAYTEAFF.

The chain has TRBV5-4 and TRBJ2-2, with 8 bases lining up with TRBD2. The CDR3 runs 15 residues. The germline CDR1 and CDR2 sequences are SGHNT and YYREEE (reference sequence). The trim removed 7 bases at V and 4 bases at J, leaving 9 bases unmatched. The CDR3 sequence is CASGEREQVTGELFF. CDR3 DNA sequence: TGTGCCAGCGGTGAGCGGGAGCAGGTCACCGGGGAGCTGTTTTTT.

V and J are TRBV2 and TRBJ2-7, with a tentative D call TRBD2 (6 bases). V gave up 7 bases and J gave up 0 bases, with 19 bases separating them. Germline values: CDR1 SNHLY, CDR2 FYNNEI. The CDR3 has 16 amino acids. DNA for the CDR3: TGTGCCAGCATTTTTCCGGGAGTTTCCATCTCCTACGAGCAGTACTTC. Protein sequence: CASIFPGVSISYEQYF.

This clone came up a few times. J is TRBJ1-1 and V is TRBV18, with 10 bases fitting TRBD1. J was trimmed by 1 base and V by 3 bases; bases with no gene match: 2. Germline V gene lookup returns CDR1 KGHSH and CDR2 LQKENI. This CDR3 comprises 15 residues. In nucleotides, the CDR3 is TGTGCCAGCTCACCCGACAGGGGGCGGAACACTGAAGCTTTCTTT. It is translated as CASSPDRGRNTEAFF.